This T cell receptor (beta chain) was found in a study of glioma-infiltrating T cells. V shed 5 bases and J shed 7 bases, with 18 bases lying between them. Germline CDR1 is SGHAT and CDR2 is FQDESV (reference sequence). This CDR3 has 14 amino acids. Using RNA template, CDR3s of TCR alpha and beta were amplified with iRepertoire arm-PCR. TCRdb re-called the multiplex PCR reads through MiXCR, storing one row per CDR3 protein. The data hold 100,000 to 150,000 distinct CDR3 sequences, with roughly 24% observed a single time. The J gene is TRBJ2-7, the V gene TRBV11-1, with D possibly matching TRBD2 (5 bases). Material: glioma tissue, nonneoplastic brain tissue, or PBMCs (not recorded which). The sequence derives from a human donor with low-grade glioma or glioblastoma, undergoing nonglioma brain surgery, or in good health (not recorded which). CDR3 coding DNA: TGTGCCAGCAGCACTAGGGTCCCATCAGAAGAGCAGTACTTC. Its translation: CASSTRVPSEEQYF.